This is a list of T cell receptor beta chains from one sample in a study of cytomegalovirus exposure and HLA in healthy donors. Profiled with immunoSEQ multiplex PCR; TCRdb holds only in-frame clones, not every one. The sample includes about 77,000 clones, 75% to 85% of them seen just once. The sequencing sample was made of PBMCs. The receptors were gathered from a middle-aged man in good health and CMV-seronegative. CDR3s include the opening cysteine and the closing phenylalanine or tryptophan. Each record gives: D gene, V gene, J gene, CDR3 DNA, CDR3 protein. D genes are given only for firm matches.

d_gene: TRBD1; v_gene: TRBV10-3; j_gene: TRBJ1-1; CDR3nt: TGTGCCATCAGTGATTGGGACAGGGGGACTGAAGCTTTCTTT; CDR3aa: CAISDWDRGTEAFF
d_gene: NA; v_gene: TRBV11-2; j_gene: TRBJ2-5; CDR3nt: TGTGCCAGCAGCTTAGGGCTAGAGACCCAGTACTTC; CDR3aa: CASSLGLETQYF
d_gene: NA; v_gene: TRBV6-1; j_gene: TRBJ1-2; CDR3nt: TGTGCCAGCAGTCTCGGACAGACGAGGGGCTACACCTTC; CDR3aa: CASSLGQTRGYTF
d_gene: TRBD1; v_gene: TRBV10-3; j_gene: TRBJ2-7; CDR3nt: TGTGCCATCAGTGACCTGACAGGGAGCTACGAGCAGTACTTC; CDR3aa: CAISDLTGSYEQYF
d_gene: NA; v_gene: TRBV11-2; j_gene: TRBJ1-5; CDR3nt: TGTGCCAGCAGCTTATCGGCAGGAAGACATCAGCCCCAGCATTTT; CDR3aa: CASSLSAGRHQPQHF
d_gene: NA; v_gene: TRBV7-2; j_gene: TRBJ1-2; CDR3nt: TGTGCCAGCAGCTTCTTAAGCGGAGCTACTGGCTACACCTTC; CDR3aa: CASSFLSGATGYTF
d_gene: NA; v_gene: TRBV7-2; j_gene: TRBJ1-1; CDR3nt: TGTGCCAGCAGCACCCGACAGGCCTGGGCGGGCACTGAAGCTTTCTTT; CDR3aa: CASSTRQAWAGTEAFF
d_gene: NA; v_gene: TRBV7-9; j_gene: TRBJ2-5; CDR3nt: TGTTCCAGCAGCTTAGAAAGGACAGCCCAAGAGACCCAGTACTTC; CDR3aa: CSSSLERTAQETQYF
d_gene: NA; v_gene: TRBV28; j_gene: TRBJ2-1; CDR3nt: TGTGCCAGCGGGGGGATCTACAATGAGCAGTTCTTC; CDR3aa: CASGGIYNEQFF
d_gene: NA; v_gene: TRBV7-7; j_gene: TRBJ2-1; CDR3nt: TGTGCTAGCTCGGAACAGGGCAGCCATGAGCAGTTCTTC; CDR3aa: CASSEQGSHEQFF
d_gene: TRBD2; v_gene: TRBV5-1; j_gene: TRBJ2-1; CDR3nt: TGCGCCAGCGGCGGGGGGCCGATCAATGAGCAGTTCTTC; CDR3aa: CASGGGPINEQFF
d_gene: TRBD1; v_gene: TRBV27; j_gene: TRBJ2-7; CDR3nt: TGTGCCAGCAGTACCCCGGGACAGGGTTCCTACGAGCAGTACTTC; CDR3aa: CASSTPGQGSYEQYF